This T cell receptor (beta chain) was retrieved from a study of blood T cell repertoires in COVID-19. Study background: Acute-phase and convalescent COVID-19 samples originated in the United States, Italy and Spain. Nucleic acid was either cDNA or gDNA, and it came from T cells, B-cell-depleted T cells, or PBMCs.

V trimming: 5 bases; J trimming: 4 bases; junction bases outside the gene matches: 15. Germline lookup yields CDR1 LGHNA and CDR2 YNFKEQ. CDR3 length equals 18 residues. Per the original methods: Nucleated cell number was recorded as an estimate derived from reference gene primer amplification. Sequencing used immunoSEQ multiplex PCR; TCRdb keeps in-frame clones, though not all of them. The D gene and trimming were derived from the DNA, and the V and J assignments and clone size from that table. The profile covers under 200,000 clones, with roughly 80% appearing a single time and roughly 6.1% taken by the ten largest.

V gene TRBV4-2 combines with J gene TRBJ2-2; 8 bases are a match to TRBD2. The clonotype originates from a woman aged 40 to 55 with acute or convalescent COVID-19. The sequencing input was peripheral blood. The CDR3 bases are TGTGCCAGCAGCACCCATTCTTCTAGCGGGCTTATCACCGGGGAGCTGTTTTTT. It yields the protein CASSTHSSSGLITGELFF.